The clone carrying this T cell receptor beta chain was found many times. This sample was included in a study of T cells in Graves' hyperthyroidism and ophthalmopathy. It was RNA transcripts that yielded the amplified TCR beta CDR3 regions. TCR CDR3 underwent first-round RT-PCR with the HTBI primer set. A single record per CDR3 protein comes from TCRdb applying MiXCR to the multiplex PCR reads. The table has 540,000 or so distinct CDR3 sequences, 15% to 19% seen once. CDR3 size: 14 residues. Germline CDR1 reads DFQATT; CDR2 reads SNEGSKA (reference sequence). Deletions cut 2 bases from V and 3 bases from J, with 12 bases between.

This sequence was found in a woman in her twenties or thirties with Graves' hyperthyroidism. The chain employs TRBV20-1 and TRBJ2-3; no clear D. Sample: blood. The CDR3 sequence is CSARTGVGTDTQYF. Written as DNA, the CDR3 is TGCAGTGCTAGAACGGGTGTCGGAACAGATACGCAGTATTTT.